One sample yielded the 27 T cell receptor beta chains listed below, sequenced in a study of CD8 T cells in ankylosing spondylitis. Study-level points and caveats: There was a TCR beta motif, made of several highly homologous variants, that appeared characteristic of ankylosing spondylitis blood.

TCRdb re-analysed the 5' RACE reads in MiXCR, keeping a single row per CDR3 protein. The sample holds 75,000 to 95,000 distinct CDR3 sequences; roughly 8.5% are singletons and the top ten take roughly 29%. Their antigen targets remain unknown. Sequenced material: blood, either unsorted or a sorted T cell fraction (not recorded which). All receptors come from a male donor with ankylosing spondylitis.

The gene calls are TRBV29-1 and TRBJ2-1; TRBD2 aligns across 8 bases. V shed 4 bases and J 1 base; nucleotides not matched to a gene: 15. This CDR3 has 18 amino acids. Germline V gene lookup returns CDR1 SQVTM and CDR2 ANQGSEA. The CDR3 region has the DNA TGCAGCGTTGTAGGGCTAGCGGGTTCATCCGAGTCCTACAATGAGCAGTTCTTC. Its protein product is CSVVGLAGSSESYNEQFF.

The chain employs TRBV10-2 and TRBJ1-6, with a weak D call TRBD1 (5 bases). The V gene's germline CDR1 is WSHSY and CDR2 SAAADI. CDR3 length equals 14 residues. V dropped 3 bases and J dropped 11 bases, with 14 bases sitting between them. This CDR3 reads CASSERGTDPPLHF. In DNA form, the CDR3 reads TGCGCCAGCAGTGAAAGGGGAACCGACCCACCCCTCCACTTT.

In nucleotides, the CDR3 is TGTGCCAGCAGCCCGGGACAGGGCGTTTCACCCCTCCACTTT. As protein: CASSPGQGVSPLHF. The gene calls are TRBV27 and TRBJ1-6; the match to TRBD1 covers 9 bases. The CDR3 contains 14 residues. Trimming removed 6 bases from V and 9 bases from J; junction bases left unmatched: 6. Germline-derived CDR1 and CDR2 are MNHEY and SMNVEV (reference sequence).

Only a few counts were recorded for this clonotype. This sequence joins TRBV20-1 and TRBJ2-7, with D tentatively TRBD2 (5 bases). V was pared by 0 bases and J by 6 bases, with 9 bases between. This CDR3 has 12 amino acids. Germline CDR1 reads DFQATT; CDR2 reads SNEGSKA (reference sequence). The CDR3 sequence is CSARDSEVEQYF. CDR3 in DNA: TGCAGTGCTAGAGATTCGGAGGTCGAGCAGTACTTC.

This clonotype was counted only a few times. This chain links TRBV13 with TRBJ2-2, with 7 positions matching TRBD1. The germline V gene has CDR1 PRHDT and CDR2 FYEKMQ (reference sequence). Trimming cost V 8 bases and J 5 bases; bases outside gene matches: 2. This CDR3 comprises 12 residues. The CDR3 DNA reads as TGTGCCAGCTCGACAGGGACCGGGGAGCTGTTTTTT. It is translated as CASSTGTGELFF. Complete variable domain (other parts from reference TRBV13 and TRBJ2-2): AAGVIQSPRHLIKEKRETATLKCYPIPRHDTVYWYQQGPGQDPQFLISFYEKMQSDKGSIPDRFSAQQFSDYHSELNMSSLELGDSALYFCASSTGTGELFFGEGSRLTVL.

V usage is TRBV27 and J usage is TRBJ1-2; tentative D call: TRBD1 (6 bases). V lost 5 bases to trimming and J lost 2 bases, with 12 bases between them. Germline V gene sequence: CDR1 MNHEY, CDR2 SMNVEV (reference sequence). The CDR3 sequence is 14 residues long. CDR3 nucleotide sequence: TGTGCCAGCAGTACGGGACACACGAACTATGGCTACACCTTC. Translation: CASSTGHTNYGYTF.

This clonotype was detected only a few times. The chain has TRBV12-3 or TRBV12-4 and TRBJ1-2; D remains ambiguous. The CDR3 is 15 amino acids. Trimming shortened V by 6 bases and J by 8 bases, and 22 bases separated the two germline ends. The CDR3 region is CASSDRETLYEGYTF. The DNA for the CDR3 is TGTGCCAGCAGCGATCGAGAGACGCTATACGAGGGCTACACCTTC.

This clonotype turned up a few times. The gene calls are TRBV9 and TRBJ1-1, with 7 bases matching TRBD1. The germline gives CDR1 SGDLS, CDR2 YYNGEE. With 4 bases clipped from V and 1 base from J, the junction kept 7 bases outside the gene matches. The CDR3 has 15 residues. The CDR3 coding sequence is TGTGCCAGCAGCATCCGACAGGGCGGGAACACTGAAGCTTTCTTT. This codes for CASSIRQGGNTEAFF. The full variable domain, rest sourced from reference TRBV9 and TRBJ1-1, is DSGVTQTPKHLITATGQRVTLRCSPRSGDLSVYWYQQSLDQGLQFLIQYYNGEERAKGNILERFSAQQFPDLHSELNLSSLELGDSALYFCASSIRQGGNTEAFFGQGTRLTVV.

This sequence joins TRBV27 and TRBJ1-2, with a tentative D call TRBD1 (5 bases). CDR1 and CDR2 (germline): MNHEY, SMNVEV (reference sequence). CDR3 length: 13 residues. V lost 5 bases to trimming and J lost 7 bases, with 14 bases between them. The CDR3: CASSPGGISGYTF. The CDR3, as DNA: TGTGCCAGCAGTCCCGGGGGGATTAGTGGCTACACCTTC.

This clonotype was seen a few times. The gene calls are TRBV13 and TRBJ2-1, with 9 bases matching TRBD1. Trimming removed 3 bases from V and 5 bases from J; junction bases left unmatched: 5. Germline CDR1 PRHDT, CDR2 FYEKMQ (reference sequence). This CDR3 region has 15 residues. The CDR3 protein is CASSFGTGLNNEQFF. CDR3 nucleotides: TGTGCCAGCAGCTTTGGGACAGGGTTGAACAATGAGCAGTTCTTC.

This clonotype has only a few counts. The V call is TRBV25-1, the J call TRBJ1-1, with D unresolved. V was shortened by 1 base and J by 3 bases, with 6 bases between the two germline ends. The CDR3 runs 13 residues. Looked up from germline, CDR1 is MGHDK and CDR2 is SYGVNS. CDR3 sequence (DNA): TGTGCCAGCAGTGAATTAATGGACACTGAAGCTTTCTTT. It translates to CASSELMDTEAFF.

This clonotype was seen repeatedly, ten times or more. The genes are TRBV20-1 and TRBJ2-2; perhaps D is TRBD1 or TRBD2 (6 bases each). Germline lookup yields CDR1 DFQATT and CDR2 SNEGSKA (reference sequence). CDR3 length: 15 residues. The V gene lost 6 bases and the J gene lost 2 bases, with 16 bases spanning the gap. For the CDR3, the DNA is TGCAGTGCCCCAAGAAGGGGGACTAACACCGGGGAGCTGTTTTTT. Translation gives CSAPRRGTNTGELFF.

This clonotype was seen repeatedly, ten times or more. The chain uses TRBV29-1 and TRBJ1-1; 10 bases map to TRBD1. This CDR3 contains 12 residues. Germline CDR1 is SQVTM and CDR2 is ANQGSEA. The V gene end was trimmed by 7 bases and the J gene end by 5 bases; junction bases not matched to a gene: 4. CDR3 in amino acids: CSDGQGGTEAFF. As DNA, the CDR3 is TGCAGCGACGGACAGGGGGGAACTGAAGCTTTCTTT.

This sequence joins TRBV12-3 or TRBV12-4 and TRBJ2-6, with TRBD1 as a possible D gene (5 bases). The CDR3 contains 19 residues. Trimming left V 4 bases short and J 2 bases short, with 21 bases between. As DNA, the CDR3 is TGTGCCAGCAGTTCGGCACAGGAAACGCTCTCTACTGGGGCCAACGTCCTGACTTTC. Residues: CASSSAQETLSTGANVLTF.

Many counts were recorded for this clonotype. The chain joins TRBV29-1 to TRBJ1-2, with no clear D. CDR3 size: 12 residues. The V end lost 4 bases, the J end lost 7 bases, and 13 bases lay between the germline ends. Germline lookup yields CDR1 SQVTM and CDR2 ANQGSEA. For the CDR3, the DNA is TGCAGCGTTGTGGAGGGAATGGGTGGCTACACCTTC. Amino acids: CSVVEGMGGYTF. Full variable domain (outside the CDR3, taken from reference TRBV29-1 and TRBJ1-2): SAVISQKPSRDICQRGTSLTIQCQVDSQVTMMFWYRQQPGQSLTLIATANQGSEATYESGFVIDKFPISRPNLTFSTLTVSNMSPEDSSIYLCSVVEGMGGYTFGSGTRLTVV.

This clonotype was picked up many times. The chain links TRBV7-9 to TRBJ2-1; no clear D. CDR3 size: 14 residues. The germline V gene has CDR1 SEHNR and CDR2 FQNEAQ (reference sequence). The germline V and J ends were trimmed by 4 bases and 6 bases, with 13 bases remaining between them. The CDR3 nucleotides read TGTGCCAGCAGCTCGCAGGATGTAGGCAATGAGCAGTTCTTC. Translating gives CASSSQDVGNEQFF.

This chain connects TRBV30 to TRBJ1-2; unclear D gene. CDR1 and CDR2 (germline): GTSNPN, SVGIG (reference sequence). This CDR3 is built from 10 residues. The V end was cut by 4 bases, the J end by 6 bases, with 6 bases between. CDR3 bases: TGTGCCTGGAACGGGGATGGCTACACCTTC. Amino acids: CAWNGDGYTF.

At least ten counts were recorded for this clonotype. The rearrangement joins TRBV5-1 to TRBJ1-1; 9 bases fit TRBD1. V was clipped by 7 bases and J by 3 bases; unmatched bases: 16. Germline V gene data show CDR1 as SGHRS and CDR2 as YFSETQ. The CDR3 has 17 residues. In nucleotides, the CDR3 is TGCGCCAGCCGCGCACAGGGGGCAATGGGACTGGACACTGAAGCTTTCTTT. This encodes CASRAQGAMGLDTEAFF.

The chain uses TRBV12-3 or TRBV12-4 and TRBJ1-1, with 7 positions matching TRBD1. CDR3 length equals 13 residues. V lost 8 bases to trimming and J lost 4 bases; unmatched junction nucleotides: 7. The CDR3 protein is CASGLGTATEAFF. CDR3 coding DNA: TGTGCCAGCGGCCTCGGGACAGCCACTGAAGCTTTCTTT.

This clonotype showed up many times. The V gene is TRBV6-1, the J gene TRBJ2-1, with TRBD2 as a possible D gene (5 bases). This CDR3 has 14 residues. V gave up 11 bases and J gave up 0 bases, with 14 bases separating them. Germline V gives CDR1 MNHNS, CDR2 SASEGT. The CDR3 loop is CAGSTRPSYNEQFF. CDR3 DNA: TGTGCCGGCTCAACTAGGCCCTCCTACAATGAGCAGTTCTTC.

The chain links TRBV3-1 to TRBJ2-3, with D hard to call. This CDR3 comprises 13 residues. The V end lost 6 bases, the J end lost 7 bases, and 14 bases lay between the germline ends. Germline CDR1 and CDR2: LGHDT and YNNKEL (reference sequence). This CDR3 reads CASSPEPPHTQYF. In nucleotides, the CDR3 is TGTGCCAGCAGTCCCGAACCGCCGCATACGCAGTATTTT.

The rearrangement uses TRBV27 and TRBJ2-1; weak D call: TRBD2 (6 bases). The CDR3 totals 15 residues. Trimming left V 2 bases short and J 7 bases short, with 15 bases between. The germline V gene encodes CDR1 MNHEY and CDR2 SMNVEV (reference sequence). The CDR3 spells CASSLSQGLSNEQFF. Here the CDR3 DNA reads TGTGCCAGCAGTTTAAGCCAGGGACTGAGTAATGAGCAGTTCTTC.

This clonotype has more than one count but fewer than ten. In nucleotides, the CDR3 is TGTGCCAGCCAGGACACTAGCGGCTACAATGAGCAGTTCTTC. The encoded protein is CASQDTSGYNEQFF. The rearrangement joins TRBV2 to TRBJ2-1; 8 bases align to TRBD2. Germline CDR1 SNHLY, CDR2 FYNNEI. This CDR3 region has 14 residues. V lost 8 bases, J lost 3 bases, and 6 bases stayed unmatched. The full variable domain, rest sourced from reference TRBV2 and TRBJ2-1, is EPEVTQTPSHQVTQMGQEVILRCVPISNHLYFYWYRQILGQKVEFLVSFYNNEISEKSEIFDDQFSVERPDGSNFTLKIRSTKLEDSAMYFCASQDTSGYNEQFFGPGTRLTVL.

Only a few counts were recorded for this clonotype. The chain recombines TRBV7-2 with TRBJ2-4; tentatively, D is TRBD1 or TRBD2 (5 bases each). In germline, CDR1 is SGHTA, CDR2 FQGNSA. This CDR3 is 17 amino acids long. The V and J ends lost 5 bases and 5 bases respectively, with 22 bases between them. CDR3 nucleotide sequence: TGTGCCAGCAGCCTTTCTTGGAACCGGGGCAGGGAAAACATTCAGTACTTC. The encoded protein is CASSLSWNRGRENIQYF.

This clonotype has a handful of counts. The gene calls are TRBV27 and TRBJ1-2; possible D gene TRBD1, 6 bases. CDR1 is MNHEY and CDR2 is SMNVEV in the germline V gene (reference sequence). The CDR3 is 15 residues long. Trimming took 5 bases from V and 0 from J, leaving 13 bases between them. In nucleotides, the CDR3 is TGTGCCAGCAGTGATGGAGGGGACACTAACTATGGCTACACCTTC. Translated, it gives CASSDGGDTNYGYTF.

CDR3 amino acids: CASSLGLAVEQFF. Written as DNA, the CDR3 is TGCGCCAGCAGCCTCGGACTAGCCGTTGAGCAGTTCTTC. V and J are TRBV10-2 and TRBJ2-1; 8 bases fit TRBD2. Trimming took 6 bases from V and 9 from J; bases not matched to a gene: 7. CDR3 length: 13 amino acids. Germline CDR1 and CDR2: WSHSY and SAAADI.

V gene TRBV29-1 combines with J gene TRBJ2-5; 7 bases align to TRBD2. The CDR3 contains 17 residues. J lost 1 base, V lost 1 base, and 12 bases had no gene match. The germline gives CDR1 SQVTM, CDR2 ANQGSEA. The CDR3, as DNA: TGCAGCGTTGAAGTCCCCCGAAGCGGGACGTCCCAAGAGACCCAGTACTTC. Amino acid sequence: CSVEVPRSGTSQETQYF. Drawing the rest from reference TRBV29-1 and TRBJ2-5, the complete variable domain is SAVISQKPSRDICQRGTSLTIQCQVDSQVTMMFWYRQQPGQSLTLIATANQGSEATYESGFVIDKFPISRPNLTFSTLTVSNMSPEDSSIYLCSVEVPRSGTSQETQYFGPGTRLLVL.